This T cell receptor (beta chain) was identified in a study of T cell changes during pregnancy in multiple sclerosis. The germline CDR1 and CDR2 sequences are MGHRA and YSYEKL. This CDR3 spans 14 amino acids. Deletions cut 3 bases from V and 1 base from J, with 9 bases between. Only in-frame clones appear in the TCRdb table, and some are missing; sequencing was by immunoSEQ multiplex PCR. The table lists about 59,000 clones, 85% to 90% of them singletons. This chain connects TRBV4-1 to TRBJ1-1, with D possibly matching TRBD1 (5 bases). The sequenced sample was peripheral blood from another person, used as feeder cells. This clonotype was sampled from a human donor whose cells served as feeder cells for cultures in a pregnancy study. The CDR3 DNA reads TGCGCCAGCAGCCATTATGGACAGAACACTGAAGCTTTCTTT. Translating gives CASSHYGQNTEAFF.